This T cell receptor beta chain was found in a study of T cell repertoires in cytomegalovirus infection. About the study: Both CMV infection and a matching HLA type were indicated by public TCR beta signatures.

This clonotype was picked up many times. The antigen is unknown. CDR1 and CDR2 from the germline V gene are SGHTA and FQGNSA. The CDR3 loop spans 16 amino acids. Trimming took 5 bases from V and 0 from J, leaving 17 bases between them. The study, taken as a whole, reports: Cumulated frequencies of public TCR beta families served to identify carriers of CMV plus the relevant HLA. In two of eight donors, the top clonotype was HLA-C-restricted CMV-specific.

TCRdb reanalysed the reads using MiXCR and keeps one entry per CDR3 protein. This repertoire shows 350,000 to 450,000 distinct CDR3 sequences, about a sixth found once; its top ten account for around 10%. The sequencing input was PBMCs. This receptor was identified in a human donor in good health (CMV status not recorded). Some clones in this sample may be carry-over from other donors' samples. The chain uses TRBV7-2 and TRBJ2-7; D gene unclear. CDR3 sequence (DNA): TGTGCCAGCAGCCTCCTTAGTAGAACCAGCTCCTACGAGCAGTACTTC. Translated: CASSLLSRTSSYEQYF. Looking up the rest from reference TRBV7-2 and TRBJ2-7 gives the full variable domain: GAGVSQSPSNKVTEKGKDVELRCDPISGHTALYWYRQSLGQGLEFLIYFQGNSAPDKSGLPSDRFSAERTGGSVSTLTIQRTQQEDSAVYLCASSLLSRTSSYEQYFGPGTRLTVT.